This T cell receptor (beta chain) was recorded in a study of blood T cell repertoires in COVID-19. This study enrolled people aged 18 to 89 from approximately 24 US geographic areas. Donors were grouped by their self-reported clinical history. What the recovered Cohort 3 donors had was two negative PCRs, clearance, or symptom resolution. Authors' data handling: Amplification with reference gene primers provided the estimates of nucleated cell counts. The data were produced by immunoSEQ multiplex PCR, yet TCRdb's version contains in-frame clones alone and is incomplete. The DNA was the basis for D and trimming; V, J and clone size are from that table. This sample has over 150,000 clones; around 84% occur once, and the top ten carry roughly 3.2%. The CDR3 spans 13 residues. Germline V gene data show CDR1 as MNHEY and CDR2 as SMNVEV (reference sequence). V lost 3 bases, J lost 0 bases, and 6 bases lay in between.

The TCR originated in a woman under 40 who had recovered from COVID-19. The specimen sequenced was PBMCs or T cells enriched from blood (not recorded which). The chain couples TRBV27 to TRBJ2-7; D gene uncertain. The CDR3 region is CASSLASSYEQYF. Written as DNA, the CDR3 is TGTGCCAGCAGTTTGGCAAGCTCCTACGAGCAGTACTTC.